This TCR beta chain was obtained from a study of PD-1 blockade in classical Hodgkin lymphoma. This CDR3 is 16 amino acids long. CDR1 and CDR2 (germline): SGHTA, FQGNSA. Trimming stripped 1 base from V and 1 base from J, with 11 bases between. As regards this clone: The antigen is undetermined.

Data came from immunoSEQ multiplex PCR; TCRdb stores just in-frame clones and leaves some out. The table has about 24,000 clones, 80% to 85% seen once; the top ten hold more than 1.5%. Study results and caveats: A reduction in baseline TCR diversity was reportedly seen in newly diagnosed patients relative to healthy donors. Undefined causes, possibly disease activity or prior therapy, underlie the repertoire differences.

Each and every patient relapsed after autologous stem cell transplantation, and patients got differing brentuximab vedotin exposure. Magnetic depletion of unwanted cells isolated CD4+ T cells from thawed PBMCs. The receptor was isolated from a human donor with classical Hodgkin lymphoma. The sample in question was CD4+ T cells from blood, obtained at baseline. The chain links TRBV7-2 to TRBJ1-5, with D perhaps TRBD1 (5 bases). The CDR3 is CASSLDSGRSNQPQHF. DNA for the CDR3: TGTGCCAGCAGCTTAGATTCGGGGCGCAGCAATCAGCCCCAGCATTTT. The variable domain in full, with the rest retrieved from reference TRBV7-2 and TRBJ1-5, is GAGVSQSPSNKVTEKGKDVELRCDPISGHTALYWYRQSLGQGLEFLIYFQGNSAPDKSGLPSDRFSAERTGGSVSTLTIQRTQQEDSAVYLCASSLDSGRSNQPQHFGDGTRLSIL.